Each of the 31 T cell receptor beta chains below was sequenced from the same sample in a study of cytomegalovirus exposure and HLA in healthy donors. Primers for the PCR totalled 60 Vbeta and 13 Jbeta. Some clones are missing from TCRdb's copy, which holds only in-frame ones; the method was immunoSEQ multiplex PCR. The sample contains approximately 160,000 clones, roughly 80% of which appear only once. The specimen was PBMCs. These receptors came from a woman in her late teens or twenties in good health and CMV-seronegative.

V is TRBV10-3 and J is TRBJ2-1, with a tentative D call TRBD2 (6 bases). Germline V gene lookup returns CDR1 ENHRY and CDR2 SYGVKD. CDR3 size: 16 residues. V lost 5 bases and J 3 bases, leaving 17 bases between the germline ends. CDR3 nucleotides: TGTGCCATCAGTTTTATGGGACTGACTGGCTACAATGAGCAGTTCTTC. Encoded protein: CAISFMGLTGYNEQFF.

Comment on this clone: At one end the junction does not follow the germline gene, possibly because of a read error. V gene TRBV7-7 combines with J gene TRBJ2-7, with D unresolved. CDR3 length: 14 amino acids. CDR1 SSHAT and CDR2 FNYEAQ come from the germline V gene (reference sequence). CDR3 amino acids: CASSCKAPTYEQYF. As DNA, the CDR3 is TGTGCTAGCAGCTGTAAAGCGCCGACCTACGAGCAGTACTTC.

For the CDR3, the DNA is TGTGCCAGCAGCTCGGAGGGTAGCGGGTTTACCCAAGAGACCCAGTACTTC. It codes for CASSSEGSGFTQETQYF. V gene TRBV7-8 combines with J gene TRBJ2-5; 7 nucleotides line up with TRBD2. The CDR3 consists of 17 residues. The junction had 12 bases not matched to a gene; V was cut back by 4 bases and J by 1 base. Germline V gives CDR1 SGHVS, CDR2 FQNEAQ.

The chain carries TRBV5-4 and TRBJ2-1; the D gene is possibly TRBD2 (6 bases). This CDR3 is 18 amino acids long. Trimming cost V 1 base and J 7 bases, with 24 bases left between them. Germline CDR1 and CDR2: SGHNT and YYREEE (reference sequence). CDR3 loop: CASSLPPGAGRPRNEQFF. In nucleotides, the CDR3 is TGTGCCAGCAGCTTGCCCCCCGGGGCGGGACGGCCGAGAAATGAGCAGTTCTTC.

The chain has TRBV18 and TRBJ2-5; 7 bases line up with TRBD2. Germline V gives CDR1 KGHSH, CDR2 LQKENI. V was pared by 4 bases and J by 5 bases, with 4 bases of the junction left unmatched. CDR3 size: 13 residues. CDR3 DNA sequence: TGTGCCAGCTCACGGACTAGTCTGGAGACCCAGTACTTC. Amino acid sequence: CASSRTSLETQYF. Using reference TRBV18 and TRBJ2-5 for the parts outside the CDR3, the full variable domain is NAGVMQNPRHLVRRRGQEARLRCSPMKGHSHVYWYRQLPEEGLKFMVYLQKENIIDESGMPKERFSAEFPKEGPSILRIQQVVRGDSAAYFCASSRTSLETQYFGPGTRLLVL.

Written as DNA, the CDR3 is TGCGCCAGCAGCCAATCGGGGACTAGCGGACTTAGTCGAAACAATGAGCAGTTCTTC. Translation: CASSQSGTSGLSRNNEQFF. This chain links TRBV4-1 with TRBJ2-1; 11 bases line up with TRBD2. The V gene's germline CDR1 is MGHRA and CDR2 YSYEKL. The V segment lost 2 bases and the J segment 5 bases; nucleotides outside the gene matches: 14. The CDR3 is 19 amino acids.

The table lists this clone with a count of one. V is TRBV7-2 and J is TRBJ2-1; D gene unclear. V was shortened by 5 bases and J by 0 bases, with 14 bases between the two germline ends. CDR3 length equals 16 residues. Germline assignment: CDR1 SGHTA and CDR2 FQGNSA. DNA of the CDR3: TGTGCCAGCAGCCCATACTCCTTCCCCTCCTACAATGAGCAGTTCTTC. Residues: CASSPYSFPSYNEQFF.

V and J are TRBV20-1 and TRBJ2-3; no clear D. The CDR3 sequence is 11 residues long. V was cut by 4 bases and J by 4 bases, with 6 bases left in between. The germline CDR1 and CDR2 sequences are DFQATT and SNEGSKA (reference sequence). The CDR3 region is CSATHSDTQYF. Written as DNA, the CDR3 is TGCAGTGCTACCCACTCAGATACGCAGTATTTT.

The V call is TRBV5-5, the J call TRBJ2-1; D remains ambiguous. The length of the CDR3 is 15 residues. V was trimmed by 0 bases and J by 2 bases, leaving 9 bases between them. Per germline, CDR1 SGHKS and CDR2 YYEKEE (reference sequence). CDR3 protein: CASSLDSTAYNEQFF. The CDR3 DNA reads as TGTGCCAGCAGCTTGGACTCCACCGCCTACAATGAGCAGTTCTTC.

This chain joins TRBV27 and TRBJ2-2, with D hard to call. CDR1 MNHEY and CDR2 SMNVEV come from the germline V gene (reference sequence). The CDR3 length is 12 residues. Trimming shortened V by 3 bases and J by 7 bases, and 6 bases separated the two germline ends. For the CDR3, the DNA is TGTGCCAGCAGTTTGACTCTCGGGGAGCTGTTTTTT. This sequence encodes CASSLTLGELFF.

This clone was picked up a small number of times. The CDR3 region is CASSVSSSGNTIYF. The CDR3 DNA sequence: TGTGCCAGCAGCGTAAGTAGCTCTGGAAACACCATATATTTT. The chain couples TRBV9 to TRBJ1-3, with D unresolved. The CDR3 contains 14 residues. V was pared by 1 base and J by 0 bases, with 5 bases between. The germline V gene encodes CDR1 SGDLS and CDR2 YYNGEE.

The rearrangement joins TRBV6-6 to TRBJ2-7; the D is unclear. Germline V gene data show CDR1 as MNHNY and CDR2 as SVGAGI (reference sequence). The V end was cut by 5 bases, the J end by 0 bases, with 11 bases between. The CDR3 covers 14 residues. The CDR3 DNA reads TGTGCCAGCAGTCCCTGGCTTGACTCCTACGAGCAGTACTTC. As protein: CASSPWLDSYEQYF.

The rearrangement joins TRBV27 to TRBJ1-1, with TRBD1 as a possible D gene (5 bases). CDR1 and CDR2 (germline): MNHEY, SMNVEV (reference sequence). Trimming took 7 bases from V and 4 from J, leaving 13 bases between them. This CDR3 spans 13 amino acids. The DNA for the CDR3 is TGTGCCAGCATGCATAGGGGAACCACTGAAGCTTTCTTT. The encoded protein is CASMHRGTTEAFF.

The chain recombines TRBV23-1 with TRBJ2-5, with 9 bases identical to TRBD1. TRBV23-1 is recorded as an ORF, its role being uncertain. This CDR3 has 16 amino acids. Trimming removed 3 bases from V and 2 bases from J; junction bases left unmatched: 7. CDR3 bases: TGCGCCAGCAGTCACGAGACAGGGGGTCGGCAAGAGACCCAGTACTTC. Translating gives CASSHETGGRQETQYF.

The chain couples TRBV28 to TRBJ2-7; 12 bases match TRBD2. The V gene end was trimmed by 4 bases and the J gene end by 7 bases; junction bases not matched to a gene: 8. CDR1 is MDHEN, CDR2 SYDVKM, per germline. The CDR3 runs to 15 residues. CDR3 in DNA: TGTGCCAGCAGTTCCCTCAGGACTAGCGGGATGGAGCAGTACTTC. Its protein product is CASSSLRTSGMEQYF.

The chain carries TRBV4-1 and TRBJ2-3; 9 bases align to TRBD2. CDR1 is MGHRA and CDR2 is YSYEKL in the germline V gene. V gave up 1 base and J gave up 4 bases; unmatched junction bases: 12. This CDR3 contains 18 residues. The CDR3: CASSQAVKGLAGADTQYF. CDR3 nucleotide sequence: TGCGCCAGCAGCCAAGCCGTCAAGGGACTAGCTGGGGCAGATACGCAGTATTTT.

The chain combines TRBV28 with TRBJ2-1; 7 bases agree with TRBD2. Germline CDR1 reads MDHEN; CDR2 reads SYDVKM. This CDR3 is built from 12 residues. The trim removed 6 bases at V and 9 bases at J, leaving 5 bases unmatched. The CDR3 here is CASSTLATEQFF. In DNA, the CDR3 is TGTGCCAGCAGCACACTAGCGACTGAGCAGTTCTTC.

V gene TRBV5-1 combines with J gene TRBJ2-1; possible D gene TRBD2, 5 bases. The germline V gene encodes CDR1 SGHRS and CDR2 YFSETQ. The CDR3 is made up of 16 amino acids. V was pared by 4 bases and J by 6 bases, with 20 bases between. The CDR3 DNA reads TGCGCCAGCAGCCCGGACCCAATGGACTCAGTCAATGAGCAGTTCTTC. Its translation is CASSPDPMDSVNEQFF.

CDR3 nucleotide sequence: TGTGCCAGCAGCTTATTATCCGATACGCAGTATTTT. Residues: CASSLLSDTQYF. The chain recombines TRBV5-6 with TRBJ2-3; D ambiguous. Germline V lookup: CDR1 SGHDT, CDR2 YYEEEE. The V end lost 2 bases, the J end lost 6 bases, and 7 bases lay between the germline ends. The CDR3 runs to 12 residues.

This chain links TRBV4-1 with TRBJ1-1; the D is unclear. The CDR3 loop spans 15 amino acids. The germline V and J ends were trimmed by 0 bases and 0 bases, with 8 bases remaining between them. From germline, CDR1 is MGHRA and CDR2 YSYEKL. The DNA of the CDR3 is TGCGCCAGCAGCCAAGAGGCGGATATGAACACTGAAGCTTTCTTT. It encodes CASSQEADMNTEAFF.

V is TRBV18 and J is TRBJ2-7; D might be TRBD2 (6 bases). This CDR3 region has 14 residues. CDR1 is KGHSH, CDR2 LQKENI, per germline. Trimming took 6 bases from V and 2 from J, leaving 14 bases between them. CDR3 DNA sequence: TGTGCCAGCTCTCCGGCGCCGGGGGCCTACGAGCAGTACTTC. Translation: CASSPAPGAYEQYF. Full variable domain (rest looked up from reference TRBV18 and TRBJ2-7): NAGVMQNPRHLVRRRGQEARLRCSPMKGHSHVYWYRQLPEEGLKFMVYLQKENIIDESGMPKERFSAEFPKEGPSILRIQQVVRGDSAAYFCASSPAPGAYEQYFGPGTRLTVT.

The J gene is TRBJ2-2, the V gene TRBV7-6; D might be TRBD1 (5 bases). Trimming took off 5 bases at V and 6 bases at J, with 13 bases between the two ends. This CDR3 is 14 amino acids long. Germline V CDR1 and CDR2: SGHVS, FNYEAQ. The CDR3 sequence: CASSILRVAGELFF. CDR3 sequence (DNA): TGTGCCAGCAGCATACTCAGGGTTGCCGGGGAGCTGTTTTTT.

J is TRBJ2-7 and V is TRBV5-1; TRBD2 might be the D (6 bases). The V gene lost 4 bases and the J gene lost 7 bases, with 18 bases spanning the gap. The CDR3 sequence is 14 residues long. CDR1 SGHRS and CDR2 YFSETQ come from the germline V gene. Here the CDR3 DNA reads TGCGCCAGCAGCCGGACTTTCCTCGCGGGGGAGCAGTACTTC. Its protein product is CASSRTFLAGEQYF.

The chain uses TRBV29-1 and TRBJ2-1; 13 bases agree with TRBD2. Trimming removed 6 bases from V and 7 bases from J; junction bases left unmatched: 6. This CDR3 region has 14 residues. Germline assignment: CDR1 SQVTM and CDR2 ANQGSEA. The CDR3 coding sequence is TGCAGCGTCCCAACTAGCGGGAGGGTTAATGAGCAGTTCTTC. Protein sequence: CSVPTSGRVNEQFF.

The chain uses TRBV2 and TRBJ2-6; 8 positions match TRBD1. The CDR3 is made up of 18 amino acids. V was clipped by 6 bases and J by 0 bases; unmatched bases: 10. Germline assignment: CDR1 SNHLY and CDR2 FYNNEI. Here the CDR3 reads CASSQSGGAFSGANVLTF. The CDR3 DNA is TGTGCCAGCAGCCAATCAGGGGGCGCATTCTCTGGGGCCAACGTCCTGACTTTC.

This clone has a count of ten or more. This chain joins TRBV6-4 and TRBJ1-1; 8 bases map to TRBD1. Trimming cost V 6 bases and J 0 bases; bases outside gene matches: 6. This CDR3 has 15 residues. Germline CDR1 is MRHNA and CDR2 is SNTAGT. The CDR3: CASRNRTGMNTEAFF. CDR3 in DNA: TGTGCCAGCAGAAACAGGACAGGGATGAACACTGAAGCTTTCTTT.

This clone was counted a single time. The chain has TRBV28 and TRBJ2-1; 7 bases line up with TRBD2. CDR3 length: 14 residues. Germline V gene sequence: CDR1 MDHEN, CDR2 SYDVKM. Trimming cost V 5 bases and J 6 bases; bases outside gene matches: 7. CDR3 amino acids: CASSPSLAVNEQFF. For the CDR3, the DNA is TGTGCCAGCAGTCCCAGTCTAGCGGTCAATGAGCAGTTCTTC.

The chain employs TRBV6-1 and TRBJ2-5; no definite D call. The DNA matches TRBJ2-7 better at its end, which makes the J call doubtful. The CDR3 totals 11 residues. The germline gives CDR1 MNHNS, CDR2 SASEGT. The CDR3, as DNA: TGTGCCAGTTTCACCCCTTTCGAGCAGTACTTC. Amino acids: CASFTPFEQYF.

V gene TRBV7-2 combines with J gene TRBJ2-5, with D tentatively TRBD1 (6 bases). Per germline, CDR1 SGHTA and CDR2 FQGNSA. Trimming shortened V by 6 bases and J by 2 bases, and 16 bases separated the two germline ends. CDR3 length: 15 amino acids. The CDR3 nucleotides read TGTGCCAGCAGTAGGCCTGGGACACCTCAAGAGACCCAGTACTTC. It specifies CASSRPGTPQETQYF.

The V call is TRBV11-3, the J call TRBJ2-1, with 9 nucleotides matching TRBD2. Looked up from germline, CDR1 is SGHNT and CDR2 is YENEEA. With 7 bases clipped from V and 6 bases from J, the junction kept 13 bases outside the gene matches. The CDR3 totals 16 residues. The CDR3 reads CASIVSGTSLINEQFF. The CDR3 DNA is TGTGCCAGCATAGTCTCTGGGACTAGCTTAATCAATGAGCAGTTCTTC.

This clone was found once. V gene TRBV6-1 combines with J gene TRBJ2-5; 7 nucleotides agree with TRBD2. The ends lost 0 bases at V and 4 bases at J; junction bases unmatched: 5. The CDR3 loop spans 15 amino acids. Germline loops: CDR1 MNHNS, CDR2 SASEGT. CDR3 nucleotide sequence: TGTGCCAGCAGTGAAGCCTTGGGACTATCAGAGACCCAGTACTTC. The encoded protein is CASSEALGLSETQYF.